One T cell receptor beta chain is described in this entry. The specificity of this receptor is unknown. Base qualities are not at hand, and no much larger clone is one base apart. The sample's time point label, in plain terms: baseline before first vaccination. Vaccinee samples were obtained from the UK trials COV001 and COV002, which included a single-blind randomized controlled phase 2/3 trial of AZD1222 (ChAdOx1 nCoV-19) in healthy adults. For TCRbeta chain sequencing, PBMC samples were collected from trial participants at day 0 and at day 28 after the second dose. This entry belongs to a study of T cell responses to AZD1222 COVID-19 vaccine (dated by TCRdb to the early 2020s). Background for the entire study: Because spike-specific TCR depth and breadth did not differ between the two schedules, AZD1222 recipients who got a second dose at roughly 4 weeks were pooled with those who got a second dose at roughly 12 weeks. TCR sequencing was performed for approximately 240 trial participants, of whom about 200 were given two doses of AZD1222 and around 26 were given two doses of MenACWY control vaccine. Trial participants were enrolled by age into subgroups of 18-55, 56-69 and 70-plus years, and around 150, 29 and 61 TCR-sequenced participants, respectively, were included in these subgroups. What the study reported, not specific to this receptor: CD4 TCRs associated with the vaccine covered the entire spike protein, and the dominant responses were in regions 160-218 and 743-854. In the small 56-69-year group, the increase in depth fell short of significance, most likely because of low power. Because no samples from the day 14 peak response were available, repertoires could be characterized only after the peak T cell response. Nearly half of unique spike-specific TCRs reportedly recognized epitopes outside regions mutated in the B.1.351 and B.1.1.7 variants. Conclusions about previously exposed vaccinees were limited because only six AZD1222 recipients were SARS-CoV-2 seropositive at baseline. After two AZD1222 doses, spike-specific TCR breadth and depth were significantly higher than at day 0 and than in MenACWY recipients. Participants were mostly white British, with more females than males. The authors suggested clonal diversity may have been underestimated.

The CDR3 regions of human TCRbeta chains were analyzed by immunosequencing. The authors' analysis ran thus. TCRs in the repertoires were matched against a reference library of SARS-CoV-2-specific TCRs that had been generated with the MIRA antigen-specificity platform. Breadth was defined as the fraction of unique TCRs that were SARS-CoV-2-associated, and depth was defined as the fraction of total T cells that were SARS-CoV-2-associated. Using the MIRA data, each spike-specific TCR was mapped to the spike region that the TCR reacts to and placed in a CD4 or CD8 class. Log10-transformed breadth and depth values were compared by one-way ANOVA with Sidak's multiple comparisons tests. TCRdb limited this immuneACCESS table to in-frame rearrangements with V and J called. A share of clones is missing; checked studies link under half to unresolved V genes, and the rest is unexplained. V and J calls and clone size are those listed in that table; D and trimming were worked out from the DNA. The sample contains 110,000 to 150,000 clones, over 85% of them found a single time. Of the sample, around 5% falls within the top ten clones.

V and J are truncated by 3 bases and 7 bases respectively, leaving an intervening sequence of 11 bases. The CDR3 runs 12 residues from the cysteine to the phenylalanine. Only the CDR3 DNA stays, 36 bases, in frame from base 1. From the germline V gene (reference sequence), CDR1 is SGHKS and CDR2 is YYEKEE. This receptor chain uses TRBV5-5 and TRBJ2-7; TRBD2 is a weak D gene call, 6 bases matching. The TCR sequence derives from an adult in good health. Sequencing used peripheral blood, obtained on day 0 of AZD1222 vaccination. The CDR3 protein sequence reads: CASSWRRGEQYF. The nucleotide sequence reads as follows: TGTGCCAGCAGCTGGCGCCGGGGGGAGCAGTACTTC.